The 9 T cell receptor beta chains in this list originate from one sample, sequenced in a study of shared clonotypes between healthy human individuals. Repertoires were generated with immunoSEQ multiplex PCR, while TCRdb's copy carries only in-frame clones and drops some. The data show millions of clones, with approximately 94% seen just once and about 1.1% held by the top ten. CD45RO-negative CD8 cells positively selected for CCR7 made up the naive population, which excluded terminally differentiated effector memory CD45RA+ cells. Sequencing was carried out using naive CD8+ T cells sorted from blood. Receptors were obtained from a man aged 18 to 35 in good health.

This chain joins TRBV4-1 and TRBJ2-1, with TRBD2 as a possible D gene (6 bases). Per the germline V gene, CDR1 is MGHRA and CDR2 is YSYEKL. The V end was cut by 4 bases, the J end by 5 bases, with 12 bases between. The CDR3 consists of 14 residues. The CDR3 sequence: CASSPRDSDNEQFF. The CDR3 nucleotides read TGCGCCAGCAGCCCCCGGGACTCTGACAATGAGCAGTTCTTC.

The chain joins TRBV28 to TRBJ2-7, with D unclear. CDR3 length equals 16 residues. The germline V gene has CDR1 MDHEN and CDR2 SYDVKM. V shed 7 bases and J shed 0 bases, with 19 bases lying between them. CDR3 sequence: CASTTPQDPFSYEQYF. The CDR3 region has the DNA TGTGCCAGCACCACACCCCAGGATCCTTTCTCCTACGAGCAGTACTTC. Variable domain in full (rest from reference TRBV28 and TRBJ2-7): DVKVTQSSRYLVKRTGEKVFLECVQDMDHENMFWYRQDPGLGLRLIYFSYDVKMKEKGDIPEGYSVSREKKERFSLILESASTNQTSMYLCASTTPQDPFSYEQYFGPGTRLTVT.

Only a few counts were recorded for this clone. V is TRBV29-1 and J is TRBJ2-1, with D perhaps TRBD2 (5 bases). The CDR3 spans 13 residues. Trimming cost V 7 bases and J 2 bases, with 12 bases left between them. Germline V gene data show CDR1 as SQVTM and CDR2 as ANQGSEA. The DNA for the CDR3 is TGCAGCGGACGGGGATTTACCTACAATGAGCAGTTCTTC. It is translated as CSGRGFTYNEQFF.

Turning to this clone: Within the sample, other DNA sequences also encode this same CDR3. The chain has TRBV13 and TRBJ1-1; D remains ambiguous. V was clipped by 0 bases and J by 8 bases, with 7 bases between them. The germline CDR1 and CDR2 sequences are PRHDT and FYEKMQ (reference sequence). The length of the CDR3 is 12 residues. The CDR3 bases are TGTGCCAGCAGCTTAGGTGCCACCGAAGCTTTCTTT. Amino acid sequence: CASSLGATEAFF.

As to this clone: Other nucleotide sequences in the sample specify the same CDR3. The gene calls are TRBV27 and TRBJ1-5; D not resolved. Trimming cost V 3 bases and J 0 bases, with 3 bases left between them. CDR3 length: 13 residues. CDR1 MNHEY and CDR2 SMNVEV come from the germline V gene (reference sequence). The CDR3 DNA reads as TGTGCCAGCAGTTTTTATAGCAATCAGCCCCAGCATTTT. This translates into CASSFYSNQPQHF.

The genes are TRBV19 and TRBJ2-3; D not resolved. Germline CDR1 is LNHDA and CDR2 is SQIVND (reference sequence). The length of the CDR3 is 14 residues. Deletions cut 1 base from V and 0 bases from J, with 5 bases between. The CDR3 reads CASSIVTSTDTQYF. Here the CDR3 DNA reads TGTGCCAGTAGTATAGTTACTAGCACAGATACGCAGTATTTT. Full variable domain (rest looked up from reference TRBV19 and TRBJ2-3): DGGITQSPKYLFRKEGQNVTLSCEQNLNHDAMYWYRQDPGQGLRLIYYSQIVNDFQKGDIAEGYSVSREKKESFPLTVTSAQKNPTAFYLCASSIVTSTDTQYFGPGTRLTVL.

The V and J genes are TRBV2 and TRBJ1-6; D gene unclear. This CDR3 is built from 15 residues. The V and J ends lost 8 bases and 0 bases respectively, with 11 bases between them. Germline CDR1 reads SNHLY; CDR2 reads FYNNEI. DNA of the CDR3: TGTGCCAGCCTGAGGGAGGTCTCCTATAATTCACCCCTCCACTTT. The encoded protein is CASLREVSYNSPLHF.

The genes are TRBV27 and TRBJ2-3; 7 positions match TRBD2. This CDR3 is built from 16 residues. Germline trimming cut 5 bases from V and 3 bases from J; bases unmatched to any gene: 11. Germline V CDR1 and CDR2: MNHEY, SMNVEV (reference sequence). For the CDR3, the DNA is TGTGCCAGCAGTCTCGATAGCGGGCCCGGGACAGATACGCAGTATTTT. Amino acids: CASSLDSGPGTDTQYF.

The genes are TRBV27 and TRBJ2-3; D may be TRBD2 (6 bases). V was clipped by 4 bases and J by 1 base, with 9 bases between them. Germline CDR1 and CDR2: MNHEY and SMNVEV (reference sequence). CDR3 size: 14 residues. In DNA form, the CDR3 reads TGTGCCAGCAGTTCGGGACTCGGCACAGATACGCAGTATTTT. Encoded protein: CASSSGLGTDTQYF.